The next 20 T cell receptor beta chains were all read from a single sample in a study of identical twins (dated by TCRdb to about 2016). To prepare the library, 5' RACE was applied. Sequenced on an Illumina HiSeq 2000. TCRdb handled the public reads itself, with Q25 trimming in fastp and clone calling in MiXCR, and kept productive beta chains. Here each entry gathers all rows of one CDR3 protein and keeps the most common genes and DNA. The sample table contains about 340,000 distinct CDR3 sequences; only one count was recorded for 9% to 15% of them. In total, the top ten clones hold just over 7% of the sample. The data were also submitted as part of a second study, on yellow fever vaccine responses in identical twins.

Material for sequencing was CD8+ T cells sorted from blood. The source of these receptors is a woman younger than 35 in good health.

The chain uses TRBV20-1 and TRBJ2-7, with 7 bases aligning to TRBD1. The germline V gene encodes CDR1 DFQATT and CDR2 SNEGSKA (reference sequence). The CDR3 is 13 amino acids. V trimming: 3 bases; J trimming: 3 bases; junction bases outside the gene matches: 5. The CDR3 sequence: CSASDWDSYEQYF. The CDR3 region has the DNA TGCAGTGCTAGCGACTGGGACAGCTACGAGCAGTACTTC.

In this sample, this clonotype turned up a few times. The chain is built from TRBV20-1 and TRBJ2-1; D is unresolved. The CDR3 consists of 15 residues. Germline V gene data show CDR1 as DFQATT and CDR2 as SNEGSKA (reference sequence). Trimming removed 6 bases from V and 4 bases from J, with 19 bases in between. CDR3 residues: CSAYHPTEVYNEQFF. CDR3 bases: TGCAGTGCCTATCACCCAACAGAAGTATACAATGAGCAGTTCTTC.

This clonotype was detected only a few times. The chain combines TRBV13 with TRBJ2-7; possibly TRBD1 for D (7 bases). The germline gives CDR1 PRHDT, CDR2 FYEKMQ (reference sequence). V was cut by 5 bases and J by 6 bases, with 17 bases left in between. This CDR3 is 14 amino acids long. The CDR3 sequence is CASSQGGEGGEQYF. The CDR3 region has the DNA TGTGCCAGCAGCCAGGGGGGAGAGGGCGGCGAGCAGTACTTC.

The gene calls are TRBV12-5 and TRBJ2-2; possibly TRBD1 or TRBD2 for D (5 bases each). Germline assignment: CDR1 LGHNT and CDR2 FRNRAP. Trimming removed 1 base from V and 1 base from J, with 13 bases in between. The CDR3 consists of 17 residues. In DNA form, the CDR3 reads TGTGCTAGTGGTTTGGCCACCGGGACCCAGAACACCGGGGAGCTGTTTTTT. This gives the protein CASGLATGTQNTGELFF.

This clonotype was seen many times. The gene calls are TRBV7-6 and TRBJ2-7; perhaps TRBD1 as D (6 bases). V lost 3 bases and J lost 2, with 11 bases in between. The CDR3 sequence is 14 residues long. Germline CDR1 SGHVS, CDR2 FNYEAQ. CDR3 sequence reads: CASSFYGTTYEQYF. The DNA for the CDR3 is TGTGCCAGCAGCTTTTACGGGACAACCTACGAGCAGTACTTC.

Ten or more counts support this clonotype. The rearrangement joins TRBV7-9 to TRBJ1-6, with unresolved D. The germline V gene encodes CDR1 SEHNR and CDR2 FQNEAQ (reference sequence). V was shortened by 3 bases and J by 8 bases, with 5 bases between the two germline ends. This CDR3 is built from 12 residues. This chain's CDR3 is CASSLGDSPLHF. CDR3 nucleotides: TGTGCCAGCAGCTTGGGTGATTCACCCCTCCACTTT.

This clonotype turned up a few times. J is TRBJ1-1 and V is TRBV12-3 or TRBV12-4; D call uncertain. V was cut by 8 bases and J by 8 bases, with 9 bases left in between. There are 10 residues in the CDR3. The CDR3 nucleotides are TGTGCCAGCTTCTTGGGGGAAGCTTTCTTT. Translated: CASFLGEAFF.

The table lists this clonotype with a few counts. The rearrangement links TRBV6-5 to TRBJ1-2; a possible D gene is TRBD1 (5 bases). Trimming removed 2 bases from V and 3 bases from J, with 13 bases in between. The germline V gene encodes CDR1 MNHEY and CDR2 SVGAGI. CDR3 length: 15 amino acids. CDR3 sequence reads: CASSYGGDSDYGYTF. CDR3 bases: TGTGCCAGCAGTTACGGAGGAGACAGCGACTATGGCTACACCTTC.

This clonotype turned up a few times. V is TRBV12-3 or TRBV12-4 and J is TRBJ2-3; 9 bases line up with TRBD2. The V gene end was trimmed by 7 bases and the J gene end by 4 bases; junction bases not matched to a gene: 6. The CDR3 sequence is 14 residues long. Here the CDR3 reads CASNLSGSPDTQYF. As DNA, the CDR3 is TGTGCCAGCAACCTTAGCGGGAGCCCAGATACGCAGTATTTT.

The sample holds a few counts of this clonotype. V gene TRBV5-1 combines with J gene TRBJ1-2, with D possibly matching TRBD1 (5 bases). The V gene lost 0 bases and the J gene lost 3 bases, with 15 bases spanning the gap. Germline values: CDR1 SGHRS, CDR2 YFSETQ. The CDR3 has 16 amino acids. The CDR3 here is CASSLVGDPSDYGYTF. CDR3 nucleotide sequence: TGCGCCAGCAGCTTGGTTGGGGACCCCTCCGACTATGGCTACACCTTC.

There are a few counts of this clonotype. The V gene is TRBV4-2, the J gene TRBJ2-5; 16 nucleotides agree with TRBD2. The CDR3 runs 19 residues. V lost 1 base, J lost 2 bases, and 7 bases stayed unmatched. The germline CDR1 and CDR2 sequences are LGHNA and YNFKEQ. The CDR3 loop is CASSQVLGLAGGPQETQYF. CDR3 nucleotide sequence: TGTGCCAGCAGCCAAGTTTTGGGACTAGCGGGGGGGCCTCAAGAGACCCAGTACTTC.

The V and J genes are TRBV10-3 and TRBJ2-3; no firm D call. Germline-derived CDR1 and CDR2 are ENHRY and SYGVKD. This CDR3 contains 14 residues. V lost 6 bases and J 1 base, leaving 11 bases between the germline ends. The CDR3 spells CAISEVSRTDTQYF. CDR3 DNA sequence: TGTGCCATCAGCGAGGTATCTCGCACAGATACGCAGTATTTT.

This clonotype was detected only a few times. V and J are TRBV12-3 or TRBV12-4 and TRBJ2-5, with D possibly being TRBD2 (6 bases). Deletions cut 7 bases from V and 3 bases from J, with 9 bases between. The length of the CDR3 is 12 residues. In DNA, the CDR3 is TGTGCCAGCAAAGGAGGGGAAGAGACCCAGTACTTC. Translating gives CASKGGEETQYF.

This clonotype was detected only a few times. The chain is built from TRBV12-3 or TRBV12-4 and TRBJ2-2; 11 nucleotides align to TRBD1. V dropped 5 bases and J dropped 3; count of bases not matched to a gene: 8. The CDR3 length is 17 residues. As DNA, the CDR3 is TGTGCCAGCAGTCAAGGGACAGGGGGACTGTACACCGGGGAGCTGTTTTTT. Its translation: CASSQGTGGLYTGELFF.

V gene TRBV6-5 combines with J gene TRBJ2-3; D unresolved. There are 15 residues in the CDR3. The germline V gene has CDR1 MNHEY and CDR2 SVGAGI. Trimming shortened V by 1 base and J by 0 bases, and 8 bases separated the two germline ends. CDR3 region: CASSYYGGSTDTQYF. The CDR3 region has the DNA TGTGCCAGCAGTTACTACGGCGGTAGCACAGATACGCAGTATTTT.

This chain connects TRBV20-1 to TRBJ2-1; 10 positions agree with TRBD2. This CDR3 has 17 residues. The ends lost 0 bases at V and 6 bases at J; junction bases unmatched: 11. Germline loops: CDR1 DFQATT, CDR2 SNEGSKA (reference sequence). DNA for the CDR3: TGCAGTGCTAGAGATAGCACTAGCGGGAAAGAATTCAATGAGCAGTTCTTC. Its translation is CSARDSTSGKEFNEQFF.

This clonotype was observed many times. The chain combines TRBV3-1 with TRBJ1-2; the D is unclear. CDR3 length: 13 residues. V was shortened by 0 bases and J by 6 bases, with 8 bases between the two germline ends. From germline, CDR1 is LGHDT and CDR2 YNNKEL (reference sequence). In DNA, the CDR3 is TGTGCCAGCAGCCAAGATGGACCCAATGGCTACACCTTC. This gives the protein CASSQDGPNGYTF.

The chain links TRBV20-1 to TRBJ2-7, with D possibly being TRBD2 (5 bases). Trimming removed 5 bases from V and 3 bases from J, with 11 bases in between. CDR3 size: 12 residues. The germline V gene has CDR1 DFQATT and CDR2 SNEGSKA (reference sequence). The CDR3 sequence: CSASDEGYEQYF. In DNA, the CDR3 is TGCAGTGCTTCCGATGAGGGCTACGAGCAGTACTTC.

This clonotype was detected only a few times. This chain uses TRBV4-1 with TRBJ1-5, with no clear D. From germline, CDR1 is MGHRA and CDR2 YSYEKL. The CDR3 spans 15 residues. V was cut by 0 bases and J by 6 bases, with 12 bases left in between. CDR3 nucleotide sequence: TGCGCCAGCAGCCAAGATGGTTTTGGAGCTCAGCCCCAGCATTTT. Translation gives CASSQDGFGAQPQHF.

This clonotype was seen a handful of times. The genes are TRBV5-5 and TRBJ2-7; tentative D call: TRBD1 (5 bases). The CDR3 totals 14 residues. Trimming left V 0 bases short and J 3 bases short, with 10 bases between. From germline, CDR1 is SGHKS and CDR2 YYEKEE (reference sequence). This CDR3 is CASSLGQLSYEQYV. In nucleotides, the CDR3 is TGTGCCAGCAGCTTGGGACAGTTGAGCTACGAGCAGTACGTC.